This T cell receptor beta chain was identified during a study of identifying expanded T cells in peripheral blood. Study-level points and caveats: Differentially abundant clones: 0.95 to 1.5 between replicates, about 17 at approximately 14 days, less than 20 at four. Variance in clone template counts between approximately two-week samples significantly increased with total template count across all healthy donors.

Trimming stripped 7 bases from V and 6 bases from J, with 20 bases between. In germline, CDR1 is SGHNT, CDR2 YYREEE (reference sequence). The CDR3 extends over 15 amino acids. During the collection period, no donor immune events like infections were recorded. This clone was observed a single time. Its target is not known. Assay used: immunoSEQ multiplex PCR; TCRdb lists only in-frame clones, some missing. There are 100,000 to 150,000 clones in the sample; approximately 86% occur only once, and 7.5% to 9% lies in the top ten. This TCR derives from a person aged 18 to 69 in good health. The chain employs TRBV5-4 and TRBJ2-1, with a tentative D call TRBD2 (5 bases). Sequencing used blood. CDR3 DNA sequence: TGTGCCAGCGCGACCGGACTCACCGAGCCCAATGAGCAGTTCTTC. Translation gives CASATGLTEPNEQFF.